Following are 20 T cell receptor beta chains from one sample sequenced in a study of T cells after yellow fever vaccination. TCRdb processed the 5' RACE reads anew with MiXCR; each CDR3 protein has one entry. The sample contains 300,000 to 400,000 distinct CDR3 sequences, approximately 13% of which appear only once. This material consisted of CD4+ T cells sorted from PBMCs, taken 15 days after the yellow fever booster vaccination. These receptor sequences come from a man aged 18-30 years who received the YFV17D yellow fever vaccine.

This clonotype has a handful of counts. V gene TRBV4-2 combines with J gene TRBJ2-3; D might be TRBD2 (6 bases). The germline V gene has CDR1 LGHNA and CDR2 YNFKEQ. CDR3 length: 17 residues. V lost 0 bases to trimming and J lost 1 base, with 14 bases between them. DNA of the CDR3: TGTGCCAGCAGCCAAGACTCTTGGGCTAGCGGCACAGATACGCAGTATTTT. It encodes CASSQDSWASGTDTQYF.

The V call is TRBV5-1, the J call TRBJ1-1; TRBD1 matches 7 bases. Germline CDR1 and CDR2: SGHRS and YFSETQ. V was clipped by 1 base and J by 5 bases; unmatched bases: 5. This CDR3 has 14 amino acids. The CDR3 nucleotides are TGCGCCAGCAGCTTGAGGGGGCGCGGGACTGAAGCTTTCTTT. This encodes CASSLRGRGTEAFF.

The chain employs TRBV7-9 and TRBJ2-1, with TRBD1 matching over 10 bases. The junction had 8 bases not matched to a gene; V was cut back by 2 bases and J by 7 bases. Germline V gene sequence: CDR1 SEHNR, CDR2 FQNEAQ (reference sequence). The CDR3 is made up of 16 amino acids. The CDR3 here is CASSLWDRGFRNEQFF. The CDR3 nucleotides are TGTGCCAGCAGCTTATGGGACAGGGGTTTCAGGAATGAGCAGTTCTTC.

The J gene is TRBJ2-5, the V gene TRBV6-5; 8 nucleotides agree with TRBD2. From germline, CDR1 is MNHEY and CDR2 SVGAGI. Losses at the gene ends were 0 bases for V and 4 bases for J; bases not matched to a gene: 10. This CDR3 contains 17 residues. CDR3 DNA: TGTGCCAGCAGTTACTCGGCCGGGGGGGCCCCGCGAGAGACCCAGTACTTC. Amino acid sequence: CASSYSAGGAPRETQYF.

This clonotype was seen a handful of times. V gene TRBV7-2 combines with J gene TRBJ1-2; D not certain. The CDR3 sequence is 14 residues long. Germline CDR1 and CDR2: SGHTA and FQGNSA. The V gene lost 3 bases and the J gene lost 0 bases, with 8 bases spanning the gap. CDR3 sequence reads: CASSLGFPNYGYTF. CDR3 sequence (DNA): TGTGCCAGCAGCTTGGGGTTCCCTAACTATGGCTACACCTTC.

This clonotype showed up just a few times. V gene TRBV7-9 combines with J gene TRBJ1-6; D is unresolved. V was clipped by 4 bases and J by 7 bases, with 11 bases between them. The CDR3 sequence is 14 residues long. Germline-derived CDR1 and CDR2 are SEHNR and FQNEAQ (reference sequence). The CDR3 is CASSSSYSNSPLHF. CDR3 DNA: TGTGCCAGCAGCTCAAGCTATAGCAATTCACCCCTCCACTTT.

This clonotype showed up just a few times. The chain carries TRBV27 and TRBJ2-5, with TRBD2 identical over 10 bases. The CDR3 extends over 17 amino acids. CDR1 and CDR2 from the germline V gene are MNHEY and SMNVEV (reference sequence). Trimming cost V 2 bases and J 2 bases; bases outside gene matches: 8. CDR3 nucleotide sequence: TGTGCCAGCAGTTTAAGGGCTAGCGGGGGCGTTCAAGAGACCCAGTACTTC. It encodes CASSLRASGGVQETQYF.

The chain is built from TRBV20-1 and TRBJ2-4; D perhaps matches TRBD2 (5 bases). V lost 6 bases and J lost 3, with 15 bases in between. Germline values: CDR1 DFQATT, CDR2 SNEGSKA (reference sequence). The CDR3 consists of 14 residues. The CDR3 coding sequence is TGCAGTGCAAAAGACCGGGATCTCAAAAACATTCAGTACTTC. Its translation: CSAKDRDLKNIQYF.

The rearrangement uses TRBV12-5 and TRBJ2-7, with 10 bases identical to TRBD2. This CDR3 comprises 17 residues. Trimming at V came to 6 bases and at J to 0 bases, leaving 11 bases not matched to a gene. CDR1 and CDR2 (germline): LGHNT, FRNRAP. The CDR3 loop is CASGQSLAGSSSYEQYV. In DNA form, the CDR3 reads TGTGCTAGTGGACAGTCACTAGCGGGATCAAGCTCCTACGAGCAGTACGTC.

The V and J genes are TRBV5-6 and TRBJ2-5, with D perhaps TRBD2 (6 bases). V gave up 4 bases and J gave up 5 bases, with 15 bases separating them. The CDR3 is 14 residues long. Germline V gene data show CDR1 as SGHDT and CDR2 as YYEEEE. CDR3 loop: CASSGWGVGETQYF. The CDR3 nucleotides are TGTGCCAGCAGCGGATGGGGGGTGGGTGAGACCCAGTACTTC.

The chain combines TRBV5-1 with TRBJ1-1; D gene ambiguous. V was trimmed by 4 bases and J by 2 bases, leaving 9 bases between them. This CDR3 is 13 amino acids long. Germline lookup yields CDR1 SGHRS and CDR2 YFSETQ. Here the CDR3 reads CASSPHDNTEAFF. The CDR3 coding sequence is TGCGCCAGCAGCCCACACGACAACACTGAAGCTTTCTTT.

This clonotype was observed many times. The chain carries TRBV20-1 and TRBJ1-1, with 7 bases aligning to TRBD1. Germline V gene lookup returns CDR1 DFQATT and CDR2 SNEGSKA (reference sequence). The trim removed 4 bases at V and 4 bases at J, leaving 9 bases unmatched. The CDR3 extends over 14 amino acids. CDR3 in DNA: TGCAGTGCTAATCCAGGGGGTATATCCACTGAAGCTTTCTTT. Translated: CSANPGGISTEAFF.

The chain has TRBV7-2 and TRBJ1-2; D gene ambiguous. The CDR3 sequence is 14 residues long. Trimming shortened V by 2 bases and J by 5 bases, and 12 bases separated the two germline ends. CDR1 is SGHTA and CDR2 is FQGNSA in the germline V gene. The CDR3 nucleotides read TGTGCCAGCAGCTTAATAGCATCGAATTATGGCTACACCTTC. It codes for CASSLIASNYGYTF. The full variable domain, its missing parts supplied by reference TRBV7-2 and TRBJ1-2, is GAGVSQSPSNKVTEKGKDVELRCDPISGHTALYWYRQSLGQGLEFLIYFQGNSAPDKSGLPSDRFSAERTGGSVSTLTIQRTQQEDSAVYLCASSLIASNYGYTFGSGTRLTVV.

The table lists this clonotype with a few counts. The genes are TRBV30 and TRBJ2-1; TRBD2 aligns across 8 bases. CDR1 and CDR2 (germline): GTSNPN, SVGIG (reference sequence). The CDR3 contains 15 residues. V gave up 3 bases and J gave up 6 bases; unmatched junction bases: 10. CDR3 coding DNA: TGTGCCTGGAGCATCCGGGGGGGTACCGTCAATGAGCAGTTCTTC. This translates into CAWSIRGGTVNEQFF.

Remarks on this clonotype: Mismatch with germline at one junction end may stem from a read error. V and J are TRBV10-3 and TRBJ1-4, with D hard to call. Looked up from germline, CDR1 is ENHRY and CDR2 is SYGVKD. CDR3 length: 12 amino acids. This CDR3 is CAFSAGREKLFF. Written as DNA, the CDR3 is TGTGCCTTCAGTGCAGGACGGGAAAAACTGTTTTTT.

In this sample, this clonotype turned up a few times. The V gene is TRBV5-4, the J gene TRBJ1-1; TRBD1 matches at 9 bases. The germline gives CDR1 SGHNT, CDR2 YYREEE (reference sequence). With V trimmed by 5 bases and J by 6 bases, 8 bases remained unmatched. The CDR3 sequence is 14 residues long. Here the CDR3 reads CASRRDRAVPEAFF. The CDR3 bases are TGTGCCAGCAGGAGGGACAGGGCTGTCCCTGAAGCTTTCTTT. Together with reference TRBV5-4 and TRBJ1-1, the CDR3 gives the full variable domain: ETGVTQSPTHLIKTRGQQVTLRCSSQSGHNTVSWYQQALGQGPQFIFQYYREEENGRGNFPPRFSGLQFPNYSSELNVNALELDDSALYLCASRRDRAVPEAFFGQGTRLTVV.

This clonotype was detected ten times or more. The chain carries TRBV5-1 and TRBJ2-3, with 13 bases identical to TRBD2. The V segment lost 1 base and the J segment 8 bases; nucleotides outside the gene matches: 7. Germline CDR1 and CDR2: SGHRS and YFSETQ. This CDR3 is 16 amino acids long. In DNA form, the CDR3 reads TGCGCCAGCAGCTTGTATACTAGCGGGGGGGCAATTACGCAGTATTTT. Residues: CASSLYTSGGAITQYF. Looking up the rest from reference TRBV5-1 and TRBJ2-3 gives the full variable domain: KAGVTQTPRYLIKTRGQQVTLSCSPISGHRSVSWYQQTPGQGLQFLFEYFSETQRNKGNFPGRFSGRQFSNSRSEMNVSTLELGDSALYLCASSLYTSGGAITQYFGPGTRLTVL.

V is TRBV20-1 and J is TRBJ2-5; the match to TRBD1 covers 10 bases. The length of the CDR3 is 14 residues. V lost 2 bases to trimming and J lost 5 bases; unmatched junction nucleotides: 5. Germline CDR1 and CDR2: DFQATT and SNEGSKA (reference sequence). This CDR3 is CSARMGQGTETQYF. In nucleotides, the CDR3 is TGCAGTGCTAGAATGGGACAGGGGACCGAGACCCAGTACTTC.

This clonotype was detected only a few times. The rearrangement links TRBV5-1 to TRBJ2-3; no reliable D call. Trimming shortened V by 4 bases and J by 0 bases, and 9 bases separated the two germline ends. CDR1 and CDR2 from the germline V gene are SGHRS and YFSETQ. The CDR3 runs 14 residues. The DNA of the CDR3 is TGCGCCAGCAGCCACATCTCTAGCACAGATACGCAGTATTTT. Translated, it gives CASSHISSTDTQYF. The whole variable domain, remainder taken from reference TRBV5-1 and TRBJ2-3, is KAGVTQTPRYLIKTRGQQVTLSCSPISGHRSVSWYQQTPGQGLQFLFEYFSETQRNKGNFPGRFSGRQFSNSRSEMNVSTLELGDSALYLCASSHISSTDTQYFGPGTRLTVL.

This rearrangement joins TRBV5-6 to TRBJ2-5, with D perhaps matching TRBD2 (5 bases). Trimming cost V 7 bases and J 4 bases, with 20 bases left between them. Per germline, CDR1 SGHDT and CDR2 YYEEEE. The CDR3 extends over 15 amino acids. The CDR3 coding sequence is TGTGCCAGCGAGTCCTACGGGGTGAGGTTAGAGACCCAGTACTTC. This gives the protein CASESYGVRLETQYF. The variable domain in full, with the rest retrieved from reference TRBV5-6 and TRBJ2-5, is DAGVTQSPTHLIKTRGQQVTLRCSPKSGHDTVSWYQQALGQGPQFIFQYYEEEERQRGNFPDRFSGHQFPNYSSELNVNALLLGDSALYLCASESYGVRLETQYFGPGTRLLVL.